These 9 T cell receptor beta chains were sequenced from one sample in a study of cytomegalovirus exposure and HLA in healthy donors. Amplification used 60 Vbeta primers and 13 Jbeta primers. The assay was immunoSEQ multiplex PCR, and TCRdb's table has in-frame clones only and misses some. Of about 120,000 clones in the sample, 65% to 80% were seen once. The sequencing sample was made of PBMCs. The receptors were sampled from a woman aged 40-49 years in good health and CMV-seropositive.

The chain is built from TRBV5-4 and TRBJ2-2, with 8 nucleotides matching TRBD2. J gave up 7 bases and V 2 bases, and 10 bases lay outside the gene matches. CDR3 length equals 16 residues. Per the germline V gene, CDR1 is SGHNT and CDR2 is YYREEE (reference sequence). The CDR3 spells CASSLGTRDRGGELFF. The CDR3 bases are TGTGCCAGCAGCTTAGGGACTAGAGACCGGGGCGGGGAGCTGTTTTTT.

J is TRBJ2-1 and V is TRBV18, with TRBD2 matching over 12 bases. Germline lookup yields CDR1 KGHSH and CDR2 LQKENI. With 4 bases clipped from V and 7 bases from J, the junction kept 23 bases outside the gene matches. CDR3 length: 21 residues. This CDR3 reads CASSRAVGALAGGPLYNEQFF. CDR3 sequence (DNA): TGTGCCAGCTCACGCGCGGTAGGAGCCCTAGCGGGAGGGCCCCTATATAATGAGCAGTTCTTC.

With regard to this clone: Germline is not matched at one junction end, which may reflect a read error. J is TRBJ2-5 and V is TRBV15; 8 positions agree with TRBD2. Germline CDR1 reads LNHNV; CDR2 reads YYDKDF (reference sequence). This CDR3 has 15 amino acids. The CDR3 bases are TGTGCCACCAGCCGAGAACTAGCGGAACAAGAGACCCAGTACTTC. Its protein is CATSRELAEQETQYF.

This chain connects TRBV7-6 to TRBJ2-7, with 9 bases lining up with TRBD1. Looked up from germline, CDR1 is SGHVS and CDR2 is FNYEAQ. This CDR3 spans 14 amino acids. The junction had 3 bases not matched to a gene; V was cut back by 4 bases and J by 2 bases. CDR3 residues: CASSSRTGAYEQYF. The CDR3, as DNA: TGTGCCAGCAGCTCCAGGACAGGGGCCTACGAGCAGTACTTC.

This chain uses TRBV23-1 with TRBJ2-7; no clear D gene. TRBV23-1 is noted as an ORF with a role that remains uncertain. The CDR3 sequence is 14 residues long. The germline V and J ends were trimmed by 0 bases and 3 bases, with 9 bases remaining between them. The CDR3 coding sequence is TGCGCCAGCAGTCAATCGATAGTAGACTACGAGCAGTACTTC. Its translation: CASSQSIVDYEQYF.

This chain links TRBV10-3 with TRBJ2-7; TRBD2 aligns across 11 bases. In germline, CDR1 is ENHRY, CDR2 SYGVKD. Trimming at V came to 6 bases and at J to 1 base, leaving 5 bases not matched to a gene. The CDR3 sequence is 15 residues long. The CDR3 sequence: CAIRAWTSGSYEQYF. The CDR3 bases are TGTGCCATCAGGGCGTGGACTAGCGGGTCCTACGAGCAGTACTTC.

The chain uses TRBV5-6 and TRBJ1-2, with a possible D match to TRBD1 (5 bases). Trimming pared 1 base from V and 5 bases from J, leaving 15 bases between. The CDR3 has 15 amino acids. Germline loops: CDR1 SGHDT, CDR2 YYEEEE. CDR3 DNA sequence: TGTGCCAGCAGCTTGTACGTCCAGGAGGGGTATGGCTACACCTTC. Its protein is CASSLYVQEGYGYTF.

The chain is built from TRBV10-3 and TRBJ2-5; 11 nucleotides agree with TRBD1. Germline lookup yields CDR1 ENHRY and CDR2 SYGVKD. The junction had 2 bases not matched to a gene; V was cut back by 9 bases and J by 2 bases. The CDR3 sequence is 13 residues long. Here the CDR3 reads CAMGQGGQETQYF. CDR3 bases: TGTGCCATGGGACAGGGGGGGCAAGAGACCCAGTACTTC.

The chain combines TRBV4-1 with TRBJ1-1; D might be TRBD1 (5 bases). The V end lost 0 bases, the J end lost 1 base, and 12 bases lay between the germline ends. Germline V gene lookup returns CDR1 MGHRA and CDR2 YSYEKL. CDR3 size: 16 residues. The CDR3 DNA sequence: TGCGCCAGCAGCCAAGAATTAACAGGCAGGAACACTGAAGCTTTCTTT. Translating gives CASSQELTGRNTEAFF.